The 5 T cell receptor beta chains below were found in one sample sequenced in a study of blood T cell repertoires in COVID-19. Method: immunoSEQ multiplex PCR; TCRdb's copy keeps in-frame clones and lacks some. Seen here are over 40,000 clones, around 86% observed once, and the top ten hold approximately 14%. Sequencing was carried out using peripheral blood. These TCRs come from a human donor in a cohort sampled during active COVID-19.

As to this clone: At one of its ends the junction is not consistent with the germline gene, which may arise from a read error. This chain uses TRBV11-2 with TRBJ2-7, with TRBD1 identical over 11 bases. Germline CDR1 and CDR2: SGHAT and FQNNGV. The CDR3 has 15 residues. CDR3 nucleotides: TGTGCCAGCACCTTACCGGGACAGGGGGACTACGAGCAGTACTTC. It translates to CASTLPGQGDYEQYF.

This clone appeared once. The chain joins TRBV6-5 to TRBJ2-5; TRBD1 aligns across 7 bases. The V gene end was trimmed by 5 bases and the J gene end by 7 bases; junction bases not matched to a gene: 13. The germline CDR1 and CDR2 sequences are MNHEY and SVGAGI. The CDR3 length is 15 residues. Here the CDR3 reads CASSPKGQLRGTQYF. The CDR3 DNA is TGTGCCAGCAGTCCCAAGGGACAGCTTCGGGGGACCCAGTACTTC.

In DNA, the CDR3 is TGTGCCAGCTCACCACCAGGAGGGCAGCCCCAGCATTTT. This encodes CASSPPGGQPQHF. This chain uses TRBV18 with TRBJ1-5; no clear D. The CDR3 loop spans 13 amino acids. Trimming removed 0 bases from V and 7 bases from J, with 7 bases in between. Germline assignment: CDR1 KGHSH and CDR2 LQKENI.

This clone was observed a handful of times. Written as DNA, the CDR3 is TGTGCCAGTATCCGGGACAGAAAAGAGACCCAGTACTTC. Encoded protein: CASIRDRKETQYF. This rearrangement joins TRBV2 to TRBJ2-5, with 7 bases lining up with TRBD1. CDR3 length: 13 residues. The V gene's germline CDR1 is SNHLY and CDR2 FYNNEI. The ends lost 9 bases at V and 3 bases at J; junction bases unmatched: 7.

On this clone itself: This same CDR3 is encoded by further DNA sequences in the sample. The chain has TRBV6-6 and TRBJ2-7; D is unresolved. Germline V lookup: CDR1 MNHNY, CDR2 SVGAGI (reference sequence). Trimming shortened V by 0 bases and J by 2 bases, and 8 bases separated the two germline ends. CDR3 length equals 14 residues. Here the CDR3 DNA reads TGTGCCAGCAGTTACTCGGCCTCAGCCTACGAGCAGTACTTC. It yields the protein CASSYSASAYEQYF.